What follows is one TCR beta chain and its context. The germline V gene encodes CDR1 SGHDN and CDR2 FVKESK. This CDR3 spans 13 amino acids. V gave up 3 bases and J gave up 3 bases, with 8 bases separating them. Using immunoSEQ multiplex PCR, the repertoire was profiled, and TCRdb retains in-frame clones only, with some absent. The repertoire holds about 79,000 clones, with approximately 80% as singletons. The source of the sample is a study of PD-1 blockade in mismatch repair-deficient tumors. This receptor was identified in an adult with mismatch repair-deficient cancer. V usage is TRBV14 and J usage is TRBJ1-2; no reliable D call. Sequenced material: peripheral blood, taken 44 weeks after starting pembrolizumab. The CDR3 protein is CASSQGVDYGYTF. CDR3 nucleotide sequence: TGTGCCAGCAGCCAGGGCGTGGACTATGGCTACACCTTC.